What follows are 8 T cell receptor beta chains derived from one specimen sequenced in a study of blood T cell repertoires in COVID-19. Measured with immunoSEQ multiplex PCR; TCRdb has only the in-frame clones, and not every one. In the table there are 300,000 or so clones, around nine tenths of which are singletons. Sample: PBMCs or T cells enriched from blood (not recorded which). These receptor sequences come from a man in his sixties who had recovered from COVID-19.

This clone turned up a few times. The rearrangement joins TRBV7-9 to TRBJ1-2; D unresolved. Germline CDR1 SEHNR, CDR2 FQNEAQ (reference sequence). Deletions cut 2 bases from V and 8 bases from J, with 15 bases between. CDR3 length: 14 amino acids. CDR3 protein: CASSLSGGFGGYTF. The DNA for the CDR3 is TGTGCCAGCAGCTTATCTGGAGGGTTTGGAGGCTACACCTTC.

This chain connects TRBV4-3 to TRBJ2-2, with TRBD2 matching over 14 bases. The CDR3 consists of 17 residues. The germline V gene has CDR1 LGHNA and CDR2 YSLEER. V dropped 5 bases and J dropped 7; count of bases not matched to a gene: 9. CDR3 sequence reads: CASSSETSGGAVGELFF. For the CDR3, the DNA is TGCGCCAGCAGCTCAGAGACTAGCGGGGGGGCGGTCGGGGAGCTGTTTTTT.

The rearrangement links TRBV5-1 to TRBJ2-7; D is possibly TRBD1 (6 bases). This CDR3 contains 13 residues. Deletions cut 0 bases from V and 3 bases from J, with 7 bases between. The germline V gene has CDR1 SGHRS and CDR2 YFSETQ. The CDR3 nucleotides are TGCGCCAGCAGCTTGGCCAGGGGCTACGAGCAGTACTTC. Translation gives CASSLARGYEQYF.

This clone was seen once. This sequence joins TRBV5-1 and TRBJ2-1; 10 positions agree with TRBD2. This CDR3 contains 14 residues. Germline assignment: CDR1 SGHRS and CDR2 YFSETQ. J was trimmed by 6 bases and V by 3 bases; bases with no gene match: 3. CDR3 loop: CASSWASGGNEQFF. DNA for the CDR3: TGCGCCAGCAGCTGGGCTAGCGGGGGCAATGAGCAGTTCTTC.

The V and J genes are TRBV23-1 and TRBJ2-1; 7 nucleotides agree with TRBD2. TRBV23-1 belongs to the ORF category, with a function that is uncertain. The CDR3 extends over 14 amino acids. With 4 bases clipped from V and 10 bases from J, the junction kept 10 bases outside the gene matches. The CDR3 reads CASSRGSGLGEQFF. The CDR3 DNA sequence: TGCGCCAGCAGTCGTGGTAGCGGGCTTGGGGAGCAGTTCTTC.

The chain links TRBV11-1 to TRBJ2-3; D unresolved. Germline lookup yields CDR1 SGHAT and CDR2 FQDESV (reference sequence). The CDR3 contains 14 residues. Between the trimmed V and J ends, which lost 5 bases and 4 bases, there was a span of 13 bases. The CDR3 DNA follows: TGTGCCAGCAGCCCTCCTTTGCGGCCAGATACGCAGTATTTT. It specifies CASSPPLRPDTQYF.

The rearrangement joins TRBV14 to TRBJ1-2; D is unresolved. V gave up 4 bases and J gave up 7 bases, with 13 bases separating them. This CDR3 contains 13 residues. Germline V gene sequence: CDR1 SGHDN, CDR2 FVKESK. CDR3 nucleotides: TGTGCCAGCAGCCCCTACGCCGGTTTTGGCTACACCTTC. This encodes CASSPYAGFGYTF.

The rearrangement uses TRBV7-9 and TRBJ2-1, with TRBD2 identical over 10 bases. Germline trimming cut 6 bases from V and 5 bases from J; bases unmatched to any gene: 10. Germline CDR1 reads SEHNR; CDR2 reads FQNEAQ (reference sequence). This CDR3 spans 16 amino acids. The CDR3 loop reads CASRQTGLADNNEQFF. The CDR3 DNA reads TGTGCCAGCAGGCAAACTGGACTAGCGGATAACAATGAGCAGTTCTTC.